This TCR beta chain stems from a study of response to subunit inactivated influenza vaccine (dated by TCRdb to 2017 to 2018). At the level of the whole study: Deep quantitative T cell receptor repertoire profiling was used in the study to track responses to a trivalent subunit inactivated influenza vaccine.

General study outcomes and caveats: It was suggested by the authors that each seasonal influenza vaccination may recruit only a limited number of new T cells.

Looking up the germline V gene yields CDR1 SGHTA and CDR2 FQGNSA. The CDR3 holds 14 amino acids from the cysteine to the phenylalanine. Only the CDR3 DNA stays, 42 bases, in frame from base 1. The germline ends are 10 bases apart after V is trimmed by 2 bases and J by 3 bases. Library preparation was by RT-PCR. Sequencing instrument: Illumina HiSeq 2500. The raw public data were reprocessed by TCRdb itself: fastp quality trimming at Q25, MiXCR clonotype calling, in-frame beta chains only. Identical CDR3 protein sequences are pooled into one entry, listed with their most common genes and DNA. The sample profile shows a few hundred thousand distinct CDR3 sequences; about 14% of them were found once. Clones ranked in the top ten supply over 8.5% of the sample. The sample holds a few counts of this clonotype. This clone's antigen is unknown. Qualities for individual bases were not recorded, and no much larger clone is one base off.

This specimen was PBMCs from blood, taken 11 to 12 days after vaccination. The sequence links TRBV7-2 to TRBJ1-2; too little of a D gene remains to name it. This TCR derives from a man aged 50 or older who received an inactivated influenza vaccine. Donor details come from another sample of the same person, matched by shared clones. For the CDR3, the sequence is CASSLSPKDYGYTF. The nucleotides are TGTGCCAGCAGCTTATCTCCCAAGGACTATGGCTACACCTTC.